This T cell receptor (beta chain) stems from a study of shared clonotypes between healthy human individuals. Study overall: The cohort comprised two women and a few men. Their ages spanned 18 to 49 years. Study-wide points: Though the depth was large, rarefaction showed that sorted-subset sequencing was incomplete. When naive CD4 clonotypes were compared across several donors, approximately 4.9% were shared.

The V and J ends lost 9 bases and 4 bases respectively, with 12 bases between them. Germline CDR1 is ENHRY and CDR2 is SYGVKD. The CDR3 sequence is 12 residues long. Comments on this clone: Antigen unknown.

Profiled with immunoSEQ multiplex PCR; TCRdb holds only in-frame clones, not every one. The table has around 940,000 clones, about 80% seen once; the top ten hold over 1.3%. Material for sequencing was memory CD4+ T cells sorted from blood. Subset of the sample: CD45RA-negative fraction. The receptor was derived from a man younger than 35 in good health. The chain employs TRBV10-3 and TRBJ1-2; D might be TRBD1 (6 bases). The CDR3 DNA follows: TGTGCCATTGGATGGGGGCCCTATGGCTACACCTTC. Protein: CAIGWGPYGYTF.